The 5 T cell receptor beta chains below all came from one sample that was sequenced in a study of response to subunit inactivated influenza vaccine. Each CDR3 protein is one row after TCRdb ran MiXCR on the RT-PCR reads. Here the sample spans roughly 520,000 distinct CDR3 sequences, approximately 24% being singletons. Sequencing was performed on CD4+ T cells sorted from PBMCs, taken roughly 5 days after vaccination. The receptors come from a man aged 50 or older who received an inactivated influenza vaccine.

J is TRBJ2-3 and V is TRBV5-6; 8 nucleotides match TRBD1. The CDR3 spans 15 residues. The junction had 6 bases not matched to a gene; V was cut back by 4 bases and J by 2 bases. Germline-derived CDR1 and CDR2 are SGHDT and YYEEEE. The chain's CDR3 is CASSKGQVYTDTQYF. The CDR3 DNA reads TGTGCCAGCAGCAAGGGACAGGTATACACAGATACGCAGTATTTT.

Only a few counts were recorded for this clonotype. The chain combines TRBV20-1 with TRBJ2-3; TRBD1 is a possible D gene (6 bases). The CDR3 spans 15 residues. Looked up from germline, CDR1 is DFQATT and CDR2 is SNEGSKA (reference sequence). Trimming left V 0 bases short and J 2 bases short, with 12 bases between. The CDR3 sequence is CSARDGQRSTDTQYF. CDR3 nucleotide sequence: TGCAGTGCTAGAGACGGACAGAGATCCACAGATACGCAGTATTTT.

This rearrangement joins TRBV2 to TRBJ1-6, with TRBD1 as a possible D gene (6 bases). The V end was cut by 2 bases, the J end by 8 bases, with 10 bases between. The CDR3 has 14 amino acids. The germline V gene encodes CDR1 SNHLY and CDR2 FYNNEI. CDR3 DNA: TGTGCCAGCAGTGAAATCCAGGGGTATTCACCCCTCCACTTT. As protein: CASSEIQGYSPLHF. The full variable domain, with the rest looked up from reference TRBV2 and TRBJ1-6, is EPEVTQTPSHQVTQMGQEVILRCVPISNHLYFYWYRQILGQKVEFLVSFYNNEISEKSEIFDDQFSVERPDGSNFTLKIRSTKLEDSAMYFCASSEIQGYSPLHFGNGTRLTVT.

The chain recombines TRBV30 with TRBJ2-3, with 10 nucleotides matching TRBD2. This CDR3 is 15 amino acids long. The trim removed 2 bases at V and 6 bases at J, leaving 8 bases unmatched. CDR1 and CDR2 (germline): GTSNPN, SVGIG (reference sequence). CDR3 protein: CAWSRKTSGSDTQYF. CDR3 DNA: TGTGCCTGGAGTCGGAAGACTAGCGGGTCCGATACGCAGTATTTT.

J is TRBJ2-7 and V is TRBV27; 10 bases are shared with TRBD1. This CDR3 has 16 amino acids. CDR1 MNHEY and CDR2 SMNVEV come from the germline V gene (reference sequence). Unmatched junction bases numbered 10, after V lost 8 bases and J lost 0 bases. This CDR3 reads CASSLTGGPISYEQYF. CDR3 nucleotide sequence: TGTGCCAGCTCTCTGACAGGGGGCCCGATCTCCTACGAGCAGTACTTC.